The 21 T cell receptor beta chains presented below share a single source sample, sequenced in a study of cytomegalovirus exposure and HLA in healthy donors. Use of 60 Vbeta and 13 Jbeta primers characterized the PCR. TCRdb keeps only in-frame clones here, not all; method: immunoSEQ multiplex PCR. This table has about 180,000 clones, over 80% appearing once. Source material: PBMCs. The receptors stem from a girl under 18 in good health and CMV-seropositive.

The J gene is TRBJ2-7, the V gene TRBV27, with TRBD1 matching 7 bases. The ends lost 10 bases at V and 4 bases at J; junction bases unmatched: 10. The CDR3 is 13 residues long. The germline V gene has CDR1 MNHEY and CDR2 SMNVEV (reference sequence). The CDR3 DNA reads as TGTGCCACTAGGACAGGTGGGTCTTACGAGCAGTACTTC. It is translated as CATRTGGSYEQYF.

V usage is TRBV11-2 and J usage is TRBJ1-2; D is perhaps TRBD1 (5 bases). Trimming shortened V by 1 base and J by 4 bases, and 16 bases separated the two germline ends. CDR1 and CDR2 (germline): SGHAT, FQNNGV. The CDR3 length is 16 residues. The CDR3 coding sequence is TGTGCCAGCAGCTTAGTTGGGGGGAGAAGTCTCTATGGCTACACCTTC. Translating gives CASSLVGGRSLYGYTF.

The V and J genes are TRBV5-6 and TRBJ1-5; D uncertain. The CDR3 has 13 amino acids. The V gene's germline CDR1 is SGHDT and CDR2 YYEEEE. V was clipped by 0 bases and J by 5 bases, with 6 bases between them. DNA of the CDR3: TGTGCCAGCAGCTTGGGAGGGTATCAGCCCCAGCATTTT. Its protein product is CASSLGGYQPQHF.

The chain combines TRBV6-1 with TRBJ2-7; 10 bases line up with TRBD1. The CDR3 has 14 amino acids. V gave up 7 bases and J gave up 2 bases; unmatched junction bases: 5. The germline V gene encodes CDR1 MNHNS and CDR2 SASEGT. Written as DNA, the CDR3 is TGTGCCAGCACCGACAGGGGGCAGGCCTACGAGCAGTACTTC. It translates to CASTDRGQAYEQYF.

This chain connects TRBV6-4 to TRBJ2-7, with 8 bases identical to TRBD2. V lost 0 bases and J lost 2; bases outside the gene matches: 6. The CDR3 has 16 amino acids. Looked up from germline, CDR1 is MRHNA and CDR2 is SNTAGT. DNA of the CDR3: TGTGCCAGCAGTGACTCCCAGCGGGAGTTTGCCTACGAGCAGTACTTC. Protein product: CASSDSQREFAYEQYF.

This rearrangement joins TRBV21-1 to TRBJ1-2; the table assigns TRBD1, which was not confirmed against the DNA. TRBV21-1 is designated a pseudogene. The CDR3 runs to 16 residues. The CDR3, as DNA: TGTGCCAGCAGCTTCGGGACAGGCCTCTTCTTCTATGGCTACACCTTC. Translation: CASSFGTGLFFYGYTF.

This clone showed up just once. The V and J genes are TRBV25-1 and TRBJ2-3, with a tentative D call TRBD2 (6 bases). This CDR3 region has 18 residues. V was cut by 1 base and J by 5 bases, with 22 bases left in between. The germline V gene has CDR1 MGHDK and CDR2 SYGVNS. CDR3 sequence: CASSELPLGGPFVDTQYF. DNA of the CDR3: TGTGCCAGCAGTGAATTACCGTTGGGGGGTCCCTTTGTAGATACGCAGTATTTT.

The chain combines TRBV19 with TRBJ2-2; D unclear. V lost 1 base and J lost 6, with 9 bases in between. The CDR3 totals 14 residues. Germline-derived CDR1 and CDR2 are LNHDA and SQIVND (reference sequence). In DNA, the CDR3 is TGTGCCAGTAGTATAGGATTTAGTCCCGGGGAGCTGTTTTTT. It specifies CASSIGFSPGELFF.

The V and J genes are TRBV7-9 and TRBJ2-1; 10 positions agree with TRBD2. The CDR3 runs to 18 residues. The V segment lost 1 base and the J segment 2 bases; nucleotides outside the gene matches: 8. Germline V CDR1 and CDR2: SEHNR, FQNEAQ (reference sequence). The CDR3 DNA is TGTGCCAGCAGCTTAGGTCTTTTAGCGGGAGGACCCTACAATGAGCAGTTCTTC. Residues: CASSLGLLAGGPYNEQFF.

The chain links TRBV5-1 to TRBJ2-7; the D gene is possibly TRBD2 (5 bases). The germline V gene encodes CDR1 SGHRS and CDR2 YFSETQ. The CDR3 sequence is 15 residues long. Trimming shortened V by 0 bases and J by 0 bases, and 10 bases separated the two germline ends. CDR3 coding DNA: TGCGCCAGCAGCTTGGATGGTCGGGACTCCTACGAGCAGTACTTC. Translating gives CASSLDGRDSYEQYF.

This clone was observed a handful of times. V gene TRBV4-1 combines with J gene TRBJ1-4; tentative D call: TRBD1 (5 bases). V lost 0 bases and J lost 7, with 12 bases in between. This CDR3 contains 15 residues. The germline gives CDR1 MGHRA, CDR2 YSYEKL. Here the CDR3 DNA reads TGCGCCAGCAGCCAAGATCTCGGGACTGCTGAAAAACTGTTTTTT. It translates to CASSQDLGTAEKLFF.

The chain combines TRBV9 with TRBJ2-1, with 8 nucleotides matching TRBD2. V gave up 0 bases and J gave up 6 bases; unmatched junction bases: 8. This CDR3 has 16 amino acids. Germline V gene sequence: CDR1 SGDLS, CDR2 YYNGEE. The CDR3 DNA reads TGTGCCAGCAGCGTAGGCTCAGCGGGGGCCCCCAATGAGCAGTTCTTC. Translating gives CASSVGSAGAPNEQFF.

V is TRBV7-9 and J is TRBJ2-7; TRBD2 aligns across 10 bases. Germline CDR1 reads SEHNR; CDR2 reads FQNEAQ (reference sequence). The V and J ends lost 5 bases and 7 bases, in that order; junction bases with no gene match: 8. The CDR3 spans 14 residues. The CDR3 DNA sequence: TGTGCCAGCAGCCCCTTAGCGGGGGGAGTTGAGCAGTACTTC. It yields the protein CASSPLAGGVEQYF.

The V and J genes are TRBV6-6 and TRBJ1-5, with 7 bases lining up with TRBD1. Germline loops: CDR1 MNHNY, CDR2 SVGAGI (reference sequence). The CDR3 length is 15 residues. Germline trimming cut 6 bases from V and 2 bases from J; bases unmatched to any gene: 7. The CDR3 loop reads CASRDSGQGNQPQHF. The CDR3 DNA follows: TGTGCCAGCAGGGACTCAGGACAGGGCAATCAGCCCCAGCATTTT.

The chain combines TRBV7-9 with TRBJ2-7, with 7 bases aligning to TRBD2. CDR3 length: 11 residues. The ends lost 6 bases at V and 7 bases at J; junction bases unmatched: 3. Germline loops: CDR1 SEHNR, CDR2 FQNEAQ (reference sequence). The CDR3 spells CASRGGEEQYF. The DNA of the CDR3 is TGTGCCAGCAGGGGAGGGGAAGAGCAGTACTTC.

The chain couples TRBV5-1 to TRBJ2-5; tentatively, D is TRBD2 (6 bases). V shed 1 base and J shed 2 bases, with 15 bases lying between them. Germline CDR1 SGHRS, CDR2 YFSETQ. CDR3 length: 16 residues. The CDR3 loop is CASSLSALGGQETQYF. In DNA, the CDR3 is TGCGCCAGCAGCTTGTCAGCGCTGGGGGGTCAAGAGACCCAGTACTTC.

The chain carries TRBV28 and TRBJ2-7, with 9 bases lining up with TRBD1. V gave up 4 bases and J gave up 1 base; unmatched junction bases: 5. The CDR3 totals 15 residues. The germline V gene encodes CDR1 MDHEN and CDR2 SYDVKM. The CDR3 sequence: CASSSSGTGSYEQYF. The CDR3 DNA follows: TGTGCCAGCAGTTCATCCGGGACAGGGTCCTACGAGCAGTACTTC.

This clone was observed a handful of times. The chain has TRBV19 and TRBJ2-3; 9 nucleotides agree with TRBD2. V trimming: 6 bases; J trimming: 7 bases; junction bases outside the gene matches: 11. Germline V gene data show CDR1 as LNHDA and CDR2 as SQIVND (reference sequence). The CDR3 extends over 15 amino acids. In DNA form, the CDR3 reads TGTGCCAGTAGGCTGACTAGCGGACCCTCCAATACGCAGTATTTT. It is translated as CASRLTSGPSNTQYF.

On this clone: One junction end does not reproduce the germline sequence, and a read error may be involved. Written as DNA, the CDR3 is TGTGCCTGGAGTAGGGGGGGTACCTCTGGGGCCAACGTCCTGATTTTC. Amino acids: CAWSRGGTSGANVLIF. This chain joins TRBV30 and TRBJ2-6, with a possible D match to TRBD2 (7 bases). Germline CDR1 GTSNPN, CDR2 SVGIG (reference sequence). This CDR3 has 16 residues.

The rearrangement links TRBV5-1 to TRBJ2-7; TRBD1 might be the D (6 bases). The V end lost 5 bases, the J end lost 5 bases, and 14 bases lay between the germline ends. The germline CDR1 and CDR2 sequences are SGHRS and YFSETQ. The CDR3 runs to 13 residues. The CDR3 DNA reads TGCGCCAGCAGGCTCGCCGCAGGGGACGAGCAGTACTTC. It encodes CASRLAAGDEQYF. The entire variable domain, with the rest obtained from reference TRBV5-1 and TRBJ2-7, is as follows: KAGVTQTPRYLIKTRGQQVTLSCSPISGHRSVSWYQQTPGQGLQFLFEYFSETQRNKGNFPGRFSGRQFSNSRSEMNVSTLELGDSALYLCASRLAAGDEQYFGPGTRLTVT.

V gene TRBV27 combines with J gene TRBJ1-5, with D tentatively TRBD1 (6 bases). V was clipped by 2 bases and J by 0 bases, with 11 bases between them. The CDR3 contains 16 residues. The germline V gene encodes CDR1 MNHEY and CDR2 SMNVEV (reference sequence). This CDR3 is CASSLDRKNSNQPQHF. The CDR3 region has the DNA TGTGCCAGCAGTTTAGACAGGAAGAATAGCAATCAGCCCCAGCATTTT.